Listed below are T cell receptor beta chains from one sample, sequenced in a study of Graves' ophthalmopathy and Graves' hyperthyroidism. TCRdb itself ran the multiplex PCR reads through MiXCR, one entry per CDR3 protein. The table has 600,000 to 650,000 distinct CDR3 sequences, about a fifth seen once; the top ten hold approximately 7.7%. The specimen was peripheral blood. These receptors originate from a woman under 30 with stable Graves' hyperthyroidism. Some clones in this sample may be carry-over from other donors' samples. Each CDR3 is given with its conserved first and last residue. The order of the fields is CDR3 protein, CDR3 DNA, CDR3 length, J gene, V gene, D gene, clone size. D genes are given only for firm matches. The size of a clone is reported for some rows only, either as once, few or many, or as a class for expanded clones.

CASSLQQGTVSGANVLTF	TGTGCCAGTAGTCTCCAACAGGGAACCGTCTCTGGGGCCAACGTCCTGACTTTC	18	TRBJ2-6	TRBV19	-	-
CASSSGSRGEQYF	TGTGCCAGCAGTTCGGGGTCCCGGGGAGAGCAGTACTTC	13	TRBJ2-7	TRBV12-3/TRBV12-4	-	many
CSARPRTGIIAFF	TGCAGTGCTAGACCTAGGACAGGGATCATAGCTTTCTTT	13	TRBJ1-1	TRBV20-1	TRBD1	many
CASSQGPGLPSYEQYF	TGTGCCAGCAGCCAAGGTCCGGGACTTCCCTCCTACGAGCAGTACTTC	16	TRBJ2-7	TRBV3-1	-	few
CASSLDREVGSPLHF	TGTGCCAGCAGTTTGGACAGGGAAGTAGGTTCACCCCTCCACTTT	15	TRBJ1-6	TRBV28	TRBD1	-
CASTPTLAGGYEQYF	TGTGCCAGCACCCCCACCCTAGCGGGAGGCTACGAGCAGTACTTC	15	TRBJ2-7	TRBV28	TRBD2	many
CASRAGTDNSPLHF	TGTGCCAGCAGGGCCGGGACAGATAATTCACCCCTCCACTTT	14	TRBJ1-6	TRBV2	TRBD1	many
CASSRSGGRNTEAFF	TGTGCCAGCAGCCGGTCGGGCGGTAGGAACACTGAAGCTTTCTTT	15	TRBJ1-1	TRBV6-1	-	many
CSARVAGVQPQHF	TGCAGTGCTAGAGTGGCAGGGGTTCAGCCCCAGCATTTT	13	TRBJ1-5	TRBV20-1	-	once
CASRPDRRVGELFF	TGCGCCAGCAGACCGGACAGGCGGGTCGGGGAGCTGTTTTTT	14	TRBJ2-2	TRBV5-1	TRBD1	-
CASSLGTEREQYF	TGTGCCAGCAGCTTAGGGACAGAGAGGGAGCAGTACTTC	13	TRBJ2-7	TRBV7-9	-	many
CASSATFYGYTF	TGTGCCAGCAGTGCGACCTTCTATGGCTACACCTTC	12	TRBJ1-2	TRBV2	-	few
CASRSGTGLNGELFF	TGTGCCAGTAGATCCGGGACAGGGCTTAACGGGGAGCTGTTTTTT	15	TRBJ2-2	TRBV19	TRBD1	many
CASSKFPLSGTEAFF	TGTGCCAGCTCAAAGTTTCCCCTTTCAGGCACTGAAGCTTTCTTT	15	TRBJ1-1	TRBV18	-	-
CASSSLSGMQETQYF	TGTGCCAGCAGCTCCCTTAGCGGGATGCAAGAGACCCAGTACTTC	15	TRBJ2-5	TRBV9	TRBD2	once
CASGYRDRGGGYTF	TGTGCCAGCGGATACCGGGACAGGGGTGGCGGCTACACCTTC	14	TRBJ1-2	TRBV6-5	TRBD1	many
CASSQDMGSGANVLTF	TGCGCCAGCAGCCAAGATATGGGCTCTGGGGCCAACGTCCTGACTTTC	16	TRBJ2-6	TRBV4-3	-	-
CASSLRRRNYGYTF	TGTGCCAGCAGTTTACGGCGTCGGAACTATGGCTACACCTTC	14	TRBJ1-2	TRBV28	-	-
CASSSGTGGSGYTF	TGTGCCAGCAGCTCCGGGACAGGGGGCAGTGGCTACACCTTC	14	TRBJ1-2	TRBV7-8	TRBD1	many
CASSKDSPSETQYF	TGTGCCAGCAGTAAGGACAGTCCCTCGGAGACCCAGTACTTC	14	TRBJ2-5	TRBV12-3/TRBV12-4	-	-
CAWSTGVYNQPQHF	TGTGCCTGGAGTACAGGGGTATACAATCAGCCCCAGCATTTT	14	TRBJ1-5	TRBV30	TRBD1	few
CASRPQPGRGNTEAFF	TGTGCCAGCAGACCCCAGCCGGGCAGGGGCAACACTGAAGCTTTCTTT	16	TRBJ1-1	TRBV28	-	few
CASTLQGRQQPQHF	TGTGCCAGCACCCTACAGGGGAGGCAGCAGCCCCAGCATTTT	14	TRBJ1-5	TRBV6-2/TRBV6-3	TRBD1	many
CASSSAGERSYGYTF	TGTGCCAGCAGCTCCGCGGGGGAAAGGTCCTATGGCTACACCTTC	15	TRBJ1-2	TRBV12-3/TRBV12-4	-	many
CASSLLARYTGELFF	TGTGCCAGCAGCTTATTGGCACGCTACACCGGGGAGCTGTTTTTT	15	TRBJ2-2	TRBV7-2	-	-
CASTWEHEAFF	TGTGCCAGCACCTGGGAGCATGAAGCTTTCTTT	11	TRBJ1-1	TRBV12-3/TRBV12-4	-	many
CASSLRMLSGTGELFF	TGTGCCAGCAGTTTGAGGATGCTGTCGGGCACCGGGGAGCTGTTTTTT	16	TRBJ2-2	TRBV12-3/TRBV12-4	-	many
CASSLLGRSTYGYTF	TGTGCCAGCAGTCTCCTCGGCAGGTCTACCTATGGCTACACCTTC	15	TRBJ1-2	TRBV12-3/TRBV12-4	-	few
CASSYSLSGTSYEQYF	TGTGCCAGCAGTTACTCGTTGAGCGGGACCTCCTACGAGCAGTACTTC	16	TRBJ2-7	TRBV6-5	TRBD2	many
CASSDPGTGELFF	TGTGCCAGCAGTGACCCGGGGACCGGGGAGCTGTTTTTT	13	TRBJ2-2	TRBV2	-	many
CASSYGDGKFEGYTF	TGTGCCAGCAGCTATGGGGATGGGAAATTCGAAGGCTACACCTTC	15	TRBJ1-2	TRBV5-6	-	-
CASSEGYDYGYTF	TGTGCCAGCAGTGAAGGGTATGACTATGGCTACACCTTC	13	TRBJ1-2	TRBV12-3/TRBV12-4	-	many
CASSLQRDILGEQYF	TGTGCCAGCAGCTTACAGCGGGACATCTTGGGGGAGCAGTACTTC	15	TRBJ2-7	TRBV11-2	-	many
CASSVEGRTGGTEAFF	TGTGCCAGCAGCGTAGAGGGACGTACAGGTGGCACTGAAGCTTTCTTT	16	TRBJ1-1	TRBV9	-	many
CASSERPHTEAFF	TGTGCCAGCAGCGAGCGCCCGCACACTGAAGCTTTCTTT	13	TRBJ1-1	TRBV6-1	-	many
CASKEGQGFYEQYF	TGTGCCAGTAAAGAGGGACAGGGGTTCTACGAGCAGTACTTC	14	TRBJ2-7	TRBV6-1	TRBD1	-
CASSPALQGAHDTEAFF	TGCGCCAGCAGCCCAGCTTTACAGGGGGCCCACGACACTGAAGCTTTCTTT	17	TRBJ1-1	TRBV5-1	TRBD1	many
CASSAHRQGGTYEQYF	TGCGCCAGCAGCGCCCACCGACAGGGGGGAACCTACGAGCAGTACTTC	16	TRBJ2-7	TRBV5-1	TRBD1	many
CATRLRQGYEQYF	TGTGCCACCAGGCTAAGGCAGGGTTACGAGCAGTACTTC	13	TRBJ2-7	TRBV15	-	many
CADMTGAGVNYGYTF	TGTGCCGACATGACCGGGGCAGGGGTTAACTATGGCTACACCTTC	15	TRBJ1-2	TRBV2	-	many
CASSPGGIGEAFF	TGTGCCAGCAGCCCGGGGGGAATTGGTGAAGCTTTCTTT	13	TRBJ1-1	TRBV12-3/TRBV12-4	-	-
CASIFRQSPGELFF	TGTGCCAGCATTTTTAGGCAGTCTCCCGGGGAGCTGTTTTTT	14	TRBJ2-2	TRBV12-3/TRBV12-4	-	many
CASSLSGSIGGEQYF	TGCGCCAGCAGTCTTAGCGGGAGTATAGGAGGCGAGCAGTACTTC	15	TRBJ2-7	TRBV4-1	TRBD2	-
CASSSVLWGNQPQHF	TGTGCCAGCAGTTCCGTCCTTTGGGGCAATCAGCCCCAGCATTTT	15	TRBJ1-5	TRBV27	-	-
CASSLQGASYEQYF	TGTGCCAGCAGCCTTCAGGGGGCGAGCTACGAGCAGTACTTC	14	TRBJ2-7	TRBV14	TRBD1	many
CATSGGTGPNTEAFF	TGTGCCACCAGCGGAGGGACAGGGCCGAACACTGAAGCTTTCTTT	15	TRBJ1-1	TRBV15	TRBD1	-
CASIRGGTEAFF	TGTGCCAGCATTCGGGGGGGTACTGAAGCTTTCTTT	12	TRBJ1-1	TRBV28	-	many
CASSWRGSGYTF	TGTGCCAGCAGTTGGAGGGGCTCTGGCTACACCTTC	12	TRBJ1-2	TRBV6-5	-	many
CATSRDIGPAYEQYF	TGTGCCACCAGCAGAGATATAGGCCCAGCCTACGAGCAGTACTTC	15	TRBJ2-7	TRBV15	-	few
CSARSGTGDRETQYF	TGCAGTGCTAGATCCGGGACAGGGGATCGGGAGACCCAGTACTTC	15	TRBJ2-5	TRBV20-1	TRBD1	many
CASSLRSLRKEAFF	TGTGCCAGCAGTTTAAGGTCCTTGCGGAAGGAAGCTTTCTTT	14	TRBJ1-1	TRBV12-3/TRBV12-4	-	many
CASSERQGAPLHF	TGTGCCAGCAGCGAGAGACAGGGGGCACCCCTCCACTTT	13	TRBJ1-6	TRBV9	TRBD1	few
CASSPGETTEAFF	TGTGCCAGCAGCCCAGGGGAGACCACTGAAGCTTTCTTT	13	TRBJ1-1	TRBV11-2	-	few
CSARDLGLRYGYTF	TGCAGTGCTAGAGATTTAGGACTTCGCTATGGCTACACCTTC	14	TRBJ1-2	TRBV20-1	-	many
CASGRGHIQYF	TGTGCCAGCGGTAGGGGGCACATTCAGTACTTC	11	TRBJ2-4	TRBV27	TRBD1	many